Listed below are T cell receptor beta chains from one sample, sequenced in a study of cytomegalovirus exposure and HLA in healthy donors. TCRdb keeps only in-frame clones here, not all; method: immunoSEQ multiplex PCR. The table includes under 150,000 clones, approximately 86% detected once. Sequenced sample: PBMCs. These receptor sequences come from a man aged 18 to 30 in good health and CMV-seropositive. Each CDR3 is given without its conserved first and last residue. Each record gives: J gene, V gene, clone size, D gene, CDR3 protein. D genes are given only for firm matches. Size is stated for part of the rows, as once, few or many counts, or as a class when the clone is expanded.

J gene: TRBJ2-5
V gene: TRBV11-2
clone size: NA
D gene: TRBD2
CDR3 protein: ASSYLAGGETQY

J gene: TRBJ2-1
V gene: TRBV7-3
clone size: NA
D gene: NA
CDR3 protein: ASSLGGSPAYNEQF

J gene: TRBJ2-2
V gene: TRBV30
clone size: NA
D gene: TRBD2
CDR3 protein: AGSRGGNTGELF

J gene: TRBJ1-3
V gene: TRBV6-1
clone size: NA
D gene: NA
CDR3 protein: ASGASVGNTIY

J gene: TRBJ1-1
V gene: TRBV27
clone size: NA
D gene: NA
CDR3 protein: ASMGEGVRGNTEAF

J gene: TRBJ1-2
V gene: TRBV5-1
clone size: once
D gene: NA
CDR3 protein: ASSSSSVSDYGYT

J gene: TRBJ2-7
V gene: TRBV18
clone size: NA
D gene: NA
CDR3 protein: ASSPEVLNYEQY

J gene: TRBJ2-7
V gene: TRBV5-4
clone size: NA
D gene: TRBD2
CDR3 protein: ASSLSAGSSGRGEQY

J gene: TRBJ1-3
V gene: TRBV2
clone size: NA
D gene: NA
CDR3 protein: ASSDPGEPSGNTIY

J gene: TRBJ1-4
V gene: TRBV11-2
clone size: NA
D gene: TRBD1
CDR3 protein: ASIAGDRGNEKLF

J gene: TRBJ2-5
V gene: TRBV14
clone size: NA
D gene: NA
CDR3 protein: ASSQVNTQETQY

J gene: TRBJ2-7
V gene: TRBV29-1
clone size: NA
D gene: NA
CDR3 protein: SVVRGYEQY

J gene: TRBJ2-1
V gene: TRBV9
clone size: NA
D gene: TRBD2
CDR3 protein: ASSLAGLAVNEQF

J gene: TRBJ2-7
V gene: TRBV4-2
clone size: NA
D gene: NA
CDR3 protein: ASSQDRLGYEQY

J gene: TRBJ2-1
V gene: TRBV30
clone size: NA
D gene: TRBD2
CDR3 protein: ALDGGAFYNEQF

J gene: TRBJ2-2
V gene: TRBV2
clone size: NA
D gene: NA
CDR3 protein: ASTGDTRELF

J gene: TRBJ2-7
V gene: TRBV11-2
clone size: NA
D gene: TRBD2
CDR3 protein: ASSLTSGGISSYEQY

J gene: TRBJ2-2
V gene: TRBV19
clone size: NA
D gene: NA
CDR3 protein: ASDTLPGTGELF

J gene: TRBJ1-6
V gene: TRBV30
clone size: NA
D gene: TRBD1
CDR3 protein: AWSGTGGTSPLH

J gene: TRBJ1-2
V gene: TRBV5-4
clone size: NA
D gene: TRBD1
CDR3 protein: ASSGTGFGYT

J gene: TRBJ2-2
V gene: TRBV9
clone size: NA
D gene: TRBD1
CDR3 protein: ASSVATGTGGTGELF

J gene: TRBJ2-7
V gene: TRBV7-9
clone size: NA
D gene: TRBD1
CDR3 protein: ASSLLAGGAYEQY

J gene: TRBJ1-1
V gene: TRBV6-4
clone size: NA
D gene: NA
CDR3 protein: RALTRGTEAF

J gene: TRBJ2-2
V gene: TRBV29-1
clone size: NA
D gene: TRBD1
CDR3 protein: SASGQVDTGELF

J gene: TRBJ1-4
V gene: TRBV5-6
clone size: NA
D gene: NA
CDR3 protein: ASSLDGSSEKLF

J gene: TRBJ2-3
V gene: TRBV7-2
clone size: NA
D gene: NA
CDR3 protein: ASSLVVLDTQY

J gene: TRBJ1-2
V gene: TRBV5-4
clone size: NA
D gene: NA
CDR3 protein: ASSLGFSTGATTNYGYT

J gene: TRBJ1-6
V gene: TRBV6-1
clone size: medium-sized
D gene: TRBD1
CDR3 protein: ASSQRTGSGSPLH

J gene: TRBJ1-3
V gene: TRBV6-1
clone size: NA
D gene: NA
CDR3 protein: ASSVGGVPGNTIY

J gene: TRBJ2-4
V gene: TRBV5-4
clone size: NA
D gene: TRBD2
CDR3 protein: ASSLRGLGNIQY

J gene: TRBJ1-5
V gene: TRBV6-1
clone size: NA
D gene: NA
CDR3 protein: ASSENSQPQH

J gene: TRBJ2-3
V gene: TRBV27
clone size: NA
D gene: TRBD2
CDR3 protein: ASSLNPARAGGFTQY

J gene: TRBJ2-5
V gene: TRBV21-1
clone size: NA
D gene: NA
CDR3 protein: ASSKHRRQYQETQY

J gene: TRBJ1-5
V gene: TRBV18
clone size: NA
D gene: NA
CDR3 protein: ASSGTSGVTNQPQH

J gene: TRBJ2-3
V gene: TRBV5-1
clone size: NA
D gene: TRBD1
CDR3 protein: ASSLGGEADTQY

J gene: TRBJ1-2
V gene: TRBV27
clone size: NA
D gene: NA
CDR3 protein: ASSPWGGASGYT

J gene: TRBJ2-7
V gene: TRBV2
clone size: NA
D gene: TRBD2
CDR3 protein: ASSRGLAGGSSYEQY

J gene: TRBJ2-1
V gene: TRBV20-1
clone size: NA
D gene: NA
CDR3 protein: SAREEREQF

J gene: TRBJ1-2
V gene: TRBV11-2
clone size: NA
D gene: TRBD1
CDR3 protein: ASSRDRPYGYT

J gene: TRBJ2-3
V gene: TRBV10-1
clone size: NA
D gene: TRBD2
CDR3 protein: ASDPGTSGTDTQY

J gene: TRBJ2-2
V gene: TRBV7-3
clone size: NA
D gene: NA
CDR3 protein: ASSLNDITNTGELF

J gene: TRBJ2-7
V gene: TRBV7-6
clone size: NA
D gene: TRBD2
CDR3 protein: ASSSGLAGGVYEQY

J gene: TRBJ2-3
V gene: TRBV6-5
clone size: NA
D gene: TRBD2
CDR3 protein: ASRLAGESTDTQY

J gene: TRBJ1-5
V gene: TRBV7-9
clone size: NA
D gene: NA
CDR3 protein: ASSSDSRNQPQH

J gene: TRBJ2-1
V gene: TRBV13
clone size: NA
D gene: TRBD2
CDR3 protein: ASRDRAGGQSEQF

J gene: TRBJ1-2
V gene: TRBV6-5
clone size: NA
D gene: NA
CDR3 protein: ASSSGEGLRGYT

J gene: TRBJ2-3
V gene: TRBV19
clone size: NA
D gene: TRBD1
CDR3 protein: ASSEPGTGSDTQY

J gene: TRBJ2-5
V gene: TRBV5-1
clone size: NA
D gene: TRBD1
CDR3 protein: ASGDRGIWTDQETQY

J gene: TRBJ1-5
V gene: TRBV2
clone size: NA
D gene: TRBD1
CDR3 protein: ASSRDRNQPQH

J gene: TRBJ1-1
V gene: TRBV29-1
clone size: NA
D gene: NA
CDR3 protein: SAISGVATEAF

J gene: TRBJ1-1
V gene: TRBV2
clone size: NA
D gene: TRBD1
CDR3 protein: ASSETGGITEAF

J gene: TRBJ1-4
V gene: TRBV30
clone size: NA
D gene: NA
CDR3 protein: AWSAAQGLSEKLF

J gene: TRBJ2-3
V gene: TRBV7-8
clone size: NA
D gene: TRBD2
CDR3 protein: ASSRLASTDTQY

J gene: TRBJ2-7
V gene: TRBV7-9
clone size: few
D gene: TRBD1
CDR3 protein: ASSSPGQAHEQY

J gene: TRBJ2-1
V gene: TRBV5-1
clone size: NA
D gene: TRBD1
CDR3 protein: ASSLATGGYEQF

J gene: TRBJ1-2
V gene: TRBV6-1
clone size: NA
D gene: NA
CDR3 protein: ASSEHETGGYT

J gene: TRBJ1-3
V gene: TRBV6-5
clone size: NA
D gene: NA
CDR3 protein: ASSQVVGNTIY